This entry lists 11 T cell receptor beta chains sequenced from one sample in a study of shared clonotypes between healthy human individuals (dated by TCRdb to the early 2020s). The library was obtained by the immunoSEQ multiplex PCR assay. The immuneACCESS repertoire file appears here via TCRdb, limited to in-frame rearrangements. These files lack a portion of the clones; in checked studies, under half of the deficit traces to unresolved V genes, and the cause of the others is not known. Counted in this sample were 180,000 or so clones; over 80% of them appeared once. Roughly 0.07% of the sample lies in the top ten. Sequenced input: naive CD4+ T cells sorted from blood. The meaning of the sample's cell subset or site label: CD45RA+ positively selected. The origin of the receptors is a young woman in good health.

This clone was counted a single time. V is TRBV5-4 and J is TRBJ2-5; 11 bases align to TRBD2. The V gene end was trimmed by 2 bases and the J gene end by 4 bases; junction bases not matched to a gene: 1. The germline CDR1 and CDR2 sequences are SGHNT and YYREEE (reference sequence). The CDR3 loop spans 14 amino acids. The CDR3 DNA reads TGTGCCAGCAGCTTCCTAGCGGGAGGAGAGACCCAGTACTTC. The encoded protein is CASSFLAGGETQYF.

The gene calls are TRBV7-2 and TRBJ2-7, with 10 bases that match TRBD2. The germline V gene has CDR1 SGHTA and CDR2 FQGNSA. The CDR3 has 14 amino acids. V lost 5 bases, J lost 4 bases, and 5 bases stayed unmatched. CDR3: CASSPSGRGYEQYF. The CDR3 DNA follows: TGTGCCAGCAGCCCTAGCGGGAGAGGTTACGAGCAGTACTTC.

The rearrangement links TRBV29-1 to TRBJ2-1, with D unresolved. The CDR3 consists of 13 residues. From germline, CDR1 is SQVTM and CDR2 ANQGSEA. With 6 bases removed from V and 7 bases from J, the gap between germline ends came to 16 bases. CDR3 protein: CSVVDTLTNEQFF. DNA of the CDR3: TGCAGCGTGGTAGACACGTTGACGAATGAGCAGTTCTTC.

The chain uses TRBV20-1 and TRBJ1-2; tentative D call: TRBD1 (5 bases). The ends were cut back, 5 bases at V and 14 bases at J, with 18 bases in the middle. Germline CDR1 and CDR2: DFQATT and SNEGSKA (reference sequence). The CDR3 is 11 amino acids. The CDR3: CSASTPGSRTF. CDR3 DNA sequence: TGCAGTGCTTCCACACCAGGGTCTAGAACCTTC.

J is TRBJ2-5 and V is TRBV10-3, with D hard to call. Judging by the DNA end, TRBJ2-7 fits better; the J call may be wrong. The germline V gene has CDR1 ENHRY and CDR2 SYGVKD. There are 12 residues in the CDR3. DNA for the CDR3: TGTGCCATCAGTGAGTCCCACTACGAGCAGTACTTC. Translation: CAISESHYEQYF.

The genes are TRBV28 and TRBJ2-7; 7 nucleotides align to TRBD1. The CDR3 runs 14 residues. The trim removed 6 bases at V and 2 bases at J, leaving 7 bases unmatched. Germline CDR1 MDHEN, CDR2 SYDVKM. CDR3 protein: CASSVGQVPYEQYF. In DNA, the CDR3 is TGTGCCAGCAGCGTAGGACAGGTCCCCTACGAGCAGTACTTC. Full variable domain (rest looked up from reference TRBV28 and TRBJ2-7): DVKVTQSSRYLVKRTGEKVFLECVQDMDHENMFWYRQDPGLGLRLIYFSYDVKMKEKGDIPEGYSVSREKKERFSLILESASTNQTSMYLCASSVGQVPYEQYFGPGTRLTVT.

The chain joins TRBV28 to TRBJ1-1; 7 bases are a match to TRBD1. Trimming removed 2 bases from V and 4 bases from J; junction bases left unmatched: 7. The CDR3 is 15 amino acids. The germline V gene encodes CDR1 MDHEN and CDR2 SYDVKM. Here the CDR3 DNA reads TGTGCCAGCAGTTTACAGGGGGTCCCTTTCACTGAAGCTTTCTTT. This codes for CASSLQGVPFTEAFF. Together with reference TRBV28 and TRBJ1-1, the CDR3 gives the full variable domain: DVKVTQSSRYLVKRTGEKVFLECVQDMDHENMFWYRQDPGLGLRLIYFSYDVKMKEKGDIPEGYSVSREKKERFSLILESASTNQTSMYLCASSLQGVPFTEAFFGQGTRLTVV.

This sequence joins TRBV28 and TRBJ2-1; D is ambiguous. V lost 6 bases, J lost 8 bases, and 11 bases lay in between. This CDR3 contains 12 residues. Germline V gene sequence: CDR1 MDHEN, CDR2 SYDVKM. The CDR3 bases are TGTGCCAGCAGCGTTAGTAGACATGAGCAGTTCTTC. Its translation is CASSVSRHEQFF.

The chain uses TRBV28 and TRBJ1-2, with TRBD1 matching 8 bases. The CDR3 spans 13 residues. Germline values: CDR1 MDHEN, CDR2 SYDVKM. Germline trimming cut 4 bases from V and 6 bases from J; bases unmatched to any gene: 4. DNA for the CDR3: TGTGCCAGCAGTTACAGACAGGGGAATGGCTACACCTTC. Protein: CASSYRQGNGYTF.

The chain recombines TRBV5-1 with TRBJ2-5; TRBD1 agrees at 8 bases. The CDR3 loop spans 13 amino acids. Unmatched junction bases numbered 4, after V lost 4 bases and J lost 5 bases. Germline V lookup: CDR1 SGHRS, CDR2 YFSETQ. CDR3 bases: TGCGCCAGCAGCGGACAGGGACGGGAGACCCAGTACTTC. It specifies CASSGQGRETQYF. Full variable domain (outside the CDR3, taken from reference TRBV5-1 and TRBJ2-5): KAGVTQTPRYLIKTRGQQVTLSCSPISGHRSVSWYQQTPGQGLQFLFEYFSETQRNKGNFPGRFSGRQFSNSRSEMNVSTLELGDSALYLCASSGQGRETQYFGPGTRLLVL.

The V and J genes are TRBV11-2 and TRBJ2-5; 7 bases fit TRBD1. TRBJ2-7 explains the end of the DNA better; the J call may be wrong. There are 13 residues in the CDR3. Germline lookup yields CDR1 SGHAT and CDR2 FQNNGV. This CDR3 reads CASSSGQVGEQYF. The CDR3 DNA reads TGTGCCAGCAGCTCTGGACAGGTCGGCGAGCAGTACTTC.